This T cell receptor (beta chain) was found in a study of blood T cell repertoires in COVID-19. Study at large: COVID-19 samples from acute and convalescent phases originated in the United States, Italy and Spain. T cells, B-cell-depleted T cells, or PBMCs supplied cDNA or gDNA.

Data came from immunoSEQ multiplex PCR; TCRdb stores just in-frame clones and leaves some out. Altogether over 200,000 clones are present, about 90% being singletons, with the ten largest covering around 3.8%. Participants reported their clinical history, and cohort assignment relied on those reports. The sample taken for sequencing was PBMCs or T cells enriched from blood (not recorded which). This clonotype originated in a woman aged 25-40 years who had been exposed to COVID-19.

CDR3 in DNA: TGTGCCAGCAGCGTAGGGCTAGCGGGAGCCAACGAGCAGTACTTC. Translation gives CASSVGLAGANEQYF. This sequence joins TRBV9 and TRBJ2-7; 10 bases match TRBD2. Unmatched junction bases numbered 5, after V lost 0 bases and J lost 5 bases. The CDR3 contains 15 residues. The germline V gene has CDR1 SGDLS and CDR2 YYNGEE. The full variable domain, in which reference TRBV9 and TRBJ2-7 provide the parts outside the CDR3, is DSGVTQTPKHLITATGQRVTLRCSPRSGDLSVYWYQQSLDQGLQFLIQYYNGEERAKGNILERFSAQQFPDLHSELNLSSLELGDSALYFCASSVGLAGANEQYFGPGTRLTVT.